The 11 T cell receptor beta chains in this list originate from one sample, sequenced in a study of cytomegalovirus exposure and HLA in healthy donors. Primers for the PCR totalled 60 Vbeta and 13 Jbeta. Clones were read by immunoSEQ multiplex PCR, and TCRdb kept only the in-frame ones, dropping some. There are under 170,000 clones in the sample; 70% to 80% occur only once, and around 3.2% lies in the top ten. Sample: PBMCs. These receptor sequences come from a human donor in good health.

The chain links TRBV27 to TRBJ2-3, with 10 bases lining up with TRBD2. The CDR3 runs to 18 residues. Germline-derived CDR1 and CDR2 are MNHEY and SMNVEV (reference sequence). V shed 0 bases and J 3 bases; nucleotides not matched to a gene: 9. For the CDR3, the DNA is TGTGCCAGCAGTTTATCCCCCATGGCTAGCGGGGGAACAGATACGCAGTATTTT. This encodes CASSLSPMASGGTDTQYF.

Concerning this clone: Sequence at one end of the junction differs from germline and may be a read error. The gene calls are TRBV7-9 and TRBJ2-1, with D perhaps TRBD2 (6 bases). The CDR3 sequence is 17 residues long. In germline, CDR1 is SEHNR, CDR2 FQNEAQ (reference sequence). In DNA, the CDR3 is TGTTCCAGCAGCTCCTCCACCGGGGGTAAGCGGCAGTATGAGCAGTTCTTC. It encodes CSSSSSTGGKRQYEQFF.

The chain employs TRBV4-1 and TRBJ2-3, with 7 bases aligning to TRBD2. V shed 0 bases, J shed 4 bases, and the junction held 16 bases outside the gene matches. From germline, CDR1 is MGHRA and CDR2 YSYEKL. This CDR3 contains 19 residues. In nucleotides, the CDR3 is TGCGCCAGCAGCCAAGATAAACCCTCGGGGGGAGTTTTACCAGATACGCAGTATTTT. Encoded protein: CASSQDKPSGGVLPDTQYF.

CDR3 in DNA: TGTGCCAGCAGTTCTCGACAGGTTTCACCCCTCCACTTT. Protein sequence: CASSSRQVSPLHF. This rearrangement joins TRBV27 to TRBJ1-6; D perhaps matches TRBD1 (6 bases). V lost 4 bases and J lost 9, with 10 bases in between. Germline V gives CDR1 MNHEY, CDR2 SMNVEV (reference sequence). The CDR3 runs 13 residues.

The rearrangement links TRBV15 to TRBJ1-5; possibly TRBD1 for D (5 bases). The CDR3 extends over 14 amino acids. The V gene lost 3 bases and the J gene lost 3 bases, with 9 bases spanning the gap. Germline CDR1 reads LNHNV; CDR2 reads YYDKDF (reference sequence). The CDR3 nucleotides read TGTGCCACCAGCAGGTGGGGCGACAATCAGCCCCAGCATTTT. This sequence encodes CATSRWGDNQPQHF.

The chain combines TRBV5-4 with TRBJ2-5; 10 bases are shared with TRBD2. The DNA end favors TRBJ2-7, so the J call may be wrong. Germline loops: CDR1 SGHNT, CDR2 YYREEE (reference sequence). This CDR3 comprises 14 residues. CDR3 residues: CASSLAGDTYEQYF. As DNA, the CDR3 is TGTGCCAGCAGCCTAGCGGGGGATACCTACGAGCAGTACTTC.

The chain couples TRBV28 to TRBJ1-2; 9 positions agree with TRBD1. Trimming cost V 6 bases and J 8 bases; bases outside gene matches: 7. The CDR3 extends over 13 amino acids. Germline V CDR1 and CDR2: MDHEN, SYDVKM. DNA for the CDR3: TGTGCCAGCAGGGGGACAGGGAAAAGCGGCTACACCTTC. Translation gives CASRGTGKSGYTF.

Worth noting for this clone: Other nucleotide sequences in the sample specify the same CDR3. The chain uses TRBV5-4 and TRBJ2-5; a possible D gene is TRBD2 (5 bases). V gave up 0 bases and J gave up 2 bases, with 8 bases separating them. Germline CDR1 reads SGHNT; CDR2 reads YYREEE (reference sequence). The CDR3 totals 14 residues. The DNA of the CDR3 is TGTGCCAGCAGCTTGGCCAGCGGTCAAGAGACCCAGTACTTC. Protein product: CASSLASGQETQYF.

The chain joins TRBV5-8 to TRBJ1-1; D might be TRBD1 (6 bases). The CDR3 covers 15 residues. The germline CDR1 and CDR2 sequences are SGHTS and YDEGEE. Trimming stripped 3 bases from V and 8 bases from J, with 20 bases between. The CDR3 DNA sequence: TGTGCCAGCAGCTGGGTCAGGGGCCTTGGGGGAGAAGCTTTCTTT. Its protein product is CASSWVRGLGGEAFF.

The chain is built from TRBV7-3 and TRBJ2-1, with 9 bases identical to TRBD2. V trimming: 3 bases; J trimming: 9 bases; junction bases outside the gene matches: 9. Looked up from germline, CDR1 is SGHTA and CDR2 is FQGTGA. This CDR3 has 15 residues. The DNA for the CDR3 is TGTGCCAGCAGCTTTTTAGCGGGAGAAGTTGGTGAGCAGTTCTTC. This sequence encodes CASSFLAGEVGEQFF.

The chain recombines TRBV5-5 with TRBJ1-1; no definite D call. The ends were cut back, 0 bases at V and 2 bases at J, with 5 bases in the middle. The CDR3 consists of 13 residues. The germline V gene encodes CDR1 SGHKS and CDR2 YYEKEE (reference sequence). The CDR3 reads CASSLGTNTEAFF. The CDR3 DNA is TGTGCCAGCAGCTTGGGTACTAACACTGAAGCTTTCTTT.